This is a list of T cell receptor beta chains from one sample in a study of beta chain features in type 1 diabetes. Clones were read by immunoSEQ multiplex PCR, and TCRdb kept only the in-frame ones, dropping some. The data show 400,000 to 600,000 clones, with roughly 30% seen just once and around 0.065% held by the top ten. Sequencing was performed on naive CD4+ T cells from blood. The receptors here all came from a man aged 18 to 29 in good health. Each CDR3 is given with its conserved first and last residue. A D gene is named only where the DNA matches it firmly. Where a row states a size, it is once, few, many or the class of an expanded clone; other rows omit it.

J gene: TRBJ2-3
clone size: .
V gene: TRBV14
D gene: .
CDR3 DNA: TGTGCCAGCAGCCGCCTAGCTTCTAGCACAGATACGCAGTATTTT
CDR3 protein: CASSRLASSTDTQYF

J gene: TRBJ2-1
clone size: .
V gene: TRBV5-1
D gene: .
CDR3 DNA: TGCGCCAGCAGCCTGGGAGGACAACCCTACAATGAGCAGTTCTTC
CDR3 protein: CASSLGGQPYNEQFF

J gene: TRBJ2-3
clone size: .
V gene: TRBV4-1
D gene: .
CDR3 DNA: TGCGCCAGCAGGCTGAATGTCGCGGAAAGCACAGATACGCAGTATTTT
CDR3 protein: CASRLNVAESTDTQYF

J gene: TRBJ2-7
clone size: .
V gene: TRBV25-1
D gene: .
CDR3 DNA: TGTGCCAGCAGTGTCGGGACCCTGGGGGAGCAGTACTTC
CDR3 protein: CASSVGTLGEQYF

J gene: TRBJ2-1
clone size: .
V gene: TRBV5-1
D gene: .
CDR3 DNA: TGCGCCAGCAGCTTGAACATAGTCAATGAGCAGTTCTTC
CDR3 protein: CASSLNIVNEQFF

J gene: TRBJ1-2
clone size: few
V gene: TRBV27
D gene: .
CDR3 DNA: TGTGCCAGCAGTTTCAGGGAAAGCTATGGCTACACCTTC
CDR3 protein: CASSFRESYGYTF

J gene: TRBJ2-5
clone size: few
V gene: TRBV5-1
D gene: .
CDR3 DNA: TGCGCCAGCAGCTTGGATCCAGAGACCCAGTACTTC
CDR3 protein: CASSLDPETQYF

J gene: TRBJ2-1
clone size: few
V gene: TRBV29-1
D gene: .
CDR3 DNA: TGCAGCGTTGAGAGCCCCAAGGGACATCCACGACCATATGAGCAGTTCTTC
CDR3 protein: CSVESPKGHPRPYEQFF

J gene: TRBJ2-7
clone size: .
V gene: TRBV27
D gene: TRBD2
CDR3 DNA: TGTGCCAGCAGTTTATGGGCTAGCGGGAACTACGAGCAGTACTTC
CDR3 protein: CASSLWASGNYEQYF

J gene: TRBJ2-7
clone size: few
V gene: TRBV6-5
D gene: .
CDR3 DNA: TGTGCCAGCAGTTACGGCGACCCAGGGGGGAGTACGTACTTC
CDR3 protein: CASSYGDPGGSTYF

J gene: TRBJ2-5
clone size: .
V gene: TRBV5-6
D gene: .
CDR3 DNA: TGTGCCAGCAGCATGACACAGGGACAAGAGACCCAGTACTTC
CDR3 protein: CASSMTQGQETQYF

J gene: TRBJ2-1
clone size: .
V gene: TRBV7-4
D gene: TRBD2
CDR3 DNA: TGTGCCAGCACCCGATGTGCGAAGCGGGAGGGCCTCCTCGGGGATGAGCAGTTCTTC
CDR3 protein: CASTRCAKREGLLGDEQFF

J gene: TRBJ2-3
clone size: .
V gene: TRBV7-9
D gene: .
CDR3 DNA: TGTGCCAGCAGCTTAAGTGCGGTCACAGATACGCAGTATTTT
CDR3 protein: CASSLSAVTDTQYF

J gene: TRBJ2-4
clone size: few
V gene: TRBV30
D gene: .
CDR3 DNA: TGTGCCTGGAGGCCCATGGGCGGCAAAAACATTCAGTACTTC
CDR3 protein: CAWRPMGGKNIQYF

J gene: TRBJ2-1
clone size: .
V gene: TRBV29-1
D gene: .
CDR3 DNA: TGCAGCGTTGAAAAGGGCGATCCAAATGAGCAGTTCTTC
CDR3 protein: CSVEKGDPNEQFF

J gene: TRBJ2-1
clone size: few
V gene: TRBV5-1
D gene: .
CDR3 DNA: TGCGCCAGCAGCTTGGGGCAGCAGTCCTACAATGAGCAGTTCTTC
CDR3 protein: CASSLGQQSYNEQFF

J gene: TRBJ1-1
clone size: .
V gene: TRBV7-2
D gene: .
CDR3 DNA: TGTGCCAGCAGCTTAGTACTAGCCTTTAAACTGAACACTGAAGCTTTCTTT
CDR3 protein: CASSLVLAFKLNTEAFF

J gene: TRBJ2-1
clone size: few
V gene: TRBV9
D gene: TRBD2
CDR3 DNA: TGTGCCAGCAGCGTAGGACTAGCGGGAGTAGGAGAGCAGTTCTTC
CDR3 protein: CASSVGLAGVGEQFF

J gene: TRBJ2-1
clone size: .
V gene: TRBV9
D gene: .
CDR3 DNA: TGTGCCAGCAGCGTTGTGGCAGCCCCCTACAATGAGCAGTTCTTC
CDR3 protein: CASSVVAAPYNEQFF

J gene: TRBJ1-4
clone size: .
V gene: TRBV5-1
D gene: .
CDR3 DNA: TGCGCCAGCAGCTTGGGGTATTATGAAAAACTGTTTTTT
CDR3 protein: CASSLGYYEKLFF

J gene: TRBJ2-4
clone size: .
V gene: TRBV10-3
D gene: .
CDR3 DNA: TGTGCCATCAGTCCCGTAGCCAAAAACATTCAGTACTTC
CDR3 protein: CAISPVAKNIQYF

J gene: TRBJ2-1
clone size: few
V gene: TRBV30
D gene: TRBD2
CDR3 DNA: TGTGCCTGTATGATGATACTAGCGGGATTGTCCTACAATGAGCAGTTCTTC
CDR3 protein: CACMMILAGLSYNEQFF

J gene: TRBJ2-1
clone size: .
V gene: TRBV2
D gene: .
CDR3 DNA: TGTGCCAGCACTCTCGAGGCTAGCGAGAGTGAGCAGTTCTTC
CDR3 protein: CASTLEASESEQFF

J gene: TRBJ2-4
clone size: .
V gene: TRBV11-2
D gene: .
CDR3 DNA: TGTGCCAGCAGCTTAGCCGCGGTGACAGACAAAAACATTCAGTACTTC
CDR3 protein: CASSLAAVTDKNIQYF

J gene: TRBJ1-1
clone size: .
V gene: TRBV30
D gene: .
CDR3 DNA: TGTGCCTGGAGTGTGGCCCTGGAAGCTTTCTTT
CDR3 protein: CAWSVALEAFF

J gene: TRBJ2-7
clone size: few
V gene: TRBV2
D gene: .
CDR3 DNA: TGTGCCGACTCACAGGGAGACGAGCAGTACTTC
CDR3 protein: CADSQGDEQYF

J gene: TRBJ2-1
clone size: .
V gene: TRBV29-1
D gene: TRBD2
CDR3 DNA: TGCAGCGTTAGCGAGCGGGACCTCTACAATGAACAGTTCTTC
CDR3 protein: CSVSERDLYNEQFF

J gene: TRBJ1-1
clone size: .
V gene: TRBV7-2
D gene: TRBD1
CDR3 DNA: TGTGCCAGCAGCCCCAGGCCAGGGGGCACTGAAGCTTTCTTT
CDR3 protein: CASSPRPGGTEAFF

J gene: TRBJ2-7
clone size: .
V gene: TRBV20-1
D gene: .
CDR3 DNA: TGCAGTGGATTGGTCTACGAGCAGTACTTC
CDR3 protein: CSGLVYEQYF

J gene: TRBJ2-1
clone size: .
V gene: TRBV18
D gene: .
CDR3 DNA: TGTGCCAGCTCACCCTCCGGTGTTGGGCAGTTCTTC
CDR3 protein: CASSPSGVGQFF

J gene: TRBJ1-1
clone size: .
V gene: TRBV30
D gene: .
CDR3 DNA: TGTGCCTGGAATCCGGGACACATGAACACTGAAGCTTTCTTT
CDR3 protein: CAWNPGHMNTEAFF

J gene: TRBJ2-5
clone size: few
V gene: TRBV30
D gene: .
CDR3 DNA: TGTGCCTGGAGTGTACAACAAGAGACCCAGTACTTC
CDR3 protein: CAWSVQQETQYF

J gene: TRBJ2-4
clone size: few
V gene: TRBV5-4
D gene: TRBD1
CDR3 DNA: TGTGCCAGCAGCCAACGGGACAGATCAAAAAACATTCAGTACTTC
CDR3 protein: CASSQRDRSKNIQYF

J gene: TRBJ2-7
clone size: few
V gene: TRBV11-2
D gene: .
CDR3 DNA: TGTGCCAGCAGCTTAATCATCCAGGGTTACGAGCAGTACTTC
CDR3 protein: CASSLIIQGYEQYF

J gene: TRBJ2-7
clone size: .
V gene: TRBV18
D gene: .
CDR3 DNA: TGTGCCAGCTCACGGGAGTACGAGCAGTACTTC
CDR3 protein: CASSREYEQYF

J gene: TRBJ2-5
clone size: .
V gene: TRBV18
D gene: TRBD1
CDR3 DNA: TGTGCCAGCTCACCAATGAGCGGACAGGGGGAGGAGACCCAGTACTTC
CDR3 protein: CASSPMSGQGEETQYF

J gene: TRBJ2-3
clone size: few
V gene: TRBV7-9
D gene: .
CDR3 DNA: TGTGCCAGCAGCTTAGACAGCACAGATACGCAGTATTTT
CDR3 protein: CASSLDSTDTQYF

J gene: TRBJ2-2
clone size: .
V gene: TRBV7-2
D gene: .
CDR3 DNA: TGTGCCAGCAGCCTTAGAGACTACCCAGGCACCGGGGAGCTGTTTTTT
CDR3 protein: CASSLRDYPGTGELFF

J gene: TRBJ2-1
clone size: .
V gene: TRBV5-1
D gene: .
CDR3 DNA: TGCGCCAGCAGCTTGGTTCTAGGCGACAATGAGCAGTTCTTC
CDR3 protein: CASSLVLGDNEQFF

J gene: TRBJ2-7
clone size: .
V gene: TRBV2
D gene: TRBD1
CDR3 DNA: TGTGCCAGCCGGACAGGAGCCCCCTACGAGCAGTACTTC
CDR3 protein: CASRTGAPYEQYF

J gene: TRBJ2-1
clone size: .
V gene: TRBV7-2
D gene: TRBD2
CDR3 DNA: TGTGCCAGCAGCTCTAGCGGGAGCTACAATGAGCAGTTCTTC
CDR3 protein: CASSSSGSYNEQFF

J gene: TRBJ2-6
clone size: .
V gene: TRBV2
D gene: .
CDR3 DNA: TGTGCCAGCAGCGCAGGGGTCTCTGGGGCCAACGTCCTGACTTTC
CDR3 protein: CASSAGVSGANVLTF

J gene: TRBJ2-1
clone size: once
V gene: TRBV4-1
D gene: TRBD2
CDR3 DNA: TGCGCCAGCAGCCAACTAGCGGGAGGCTGGGCATTCAATGAGCAGTTCTTC
CDR3 protein: CASSQLAGGWAFNEQFF

J gene: TRBJ1-1
clone size: .
V gene: TRBV11-2
D gene: .
CDR3 DNA: TGTGCCAGCAGCTTAGACGGGAACACTGAAGCTTTCTTT
CDR3 protein: CASSLDGNTEAFF

J gene: TRBJ2-7
clone size: few
V gene: TRBV15
D gene: TRBD2
CDR3 DNA: TGTGCCACCAGCAGAGGTCTAGCGGGAGGGATCTACGAGCAGTACTTC
CDR3 protein: CATSRGLAGGIYEQYF

J gene: TRBJ2-5
clone size: .
V gene: TRBV30
D gene: .
CDR3 DNA: TGTGCCTGGAGTGGAGGGGCCAGAGAGACCCAGTACTTC
CDR3 protein: CAWSGGARETQYF

J gene: TRBJ1-4
clone size: .
V gene: TRBV29-1
D gene: .
CDR3 DNA: TGCAGCGTTGTAGCTAATGAAAAACTGTTTTTT
CDR3 protein: CSVVANEKLFF

J gene: TRBJ2-7
clone size: few
V gene: TRBV18
D gene: .
CDR3 DNA: TGTGCCAGCTCACCTTTTAACGAGCAGTACTTC
CDR3 protein: CASSPFNEQYF

J gene: TRBJ2-6
clone size: .
V gene: TRBV7-9
D gene: .
CDR3 DNA: TGTGCCAGTGGGAGCTCTGGGGCCAACGTCCTGACTTTC
CDR3 protein: CASGSSGANVLTF

J gene: TRBJ1-2
clone size: .
V gene: TRBV9
D gene: TRBD1
CDR3 DNA: TGTGCCAGCAGCGCCCTGACAGGGACCTTGAACTATGGCTACACCTTC
CDR3 protein: CASSALTGTLNYGYTF

J gene: TRBJ2-7
clone size: .
V gene: TRBV15
D gene: .
CDR3 DNA: TGTGCCACCAGCAGAGGATCCCGAAATGTCTACGAGCAGTACTTC
CDR3 protein: CATSRGSRNVYEQYF

J gene: TRBJ1-4
clone size: once
V gene: TRBV6-6
D gene: .
CDR3 DNA: TGTGCCAGCAGGGGGAGGAGCGAAAAACTGTTTTTT
CDR3 protein: CASRGRSEKLFF

J gene: TRBJ2-2
clone size: few
V gene: TRBV18
D gene: .
CDR3 DNA: TGTGCCAGCTCGCTCGATTATCCAAGATCGAACACCGGGGAGCTGTTTTTT
CDR3 protein: CASSLDYPRSNTGELFF

J gene: TRBJ2-5
clone size: .
V gene: TRBV9
D gene: TRBD1
CDR3 DNA: TGTGCCAGCAGCCCCGGACAGGTCCAAGAGACCCAGTACTTC
CDR3 protein: CASSPGQVQETQYF

J gene: TRBJ2-3
clone size: .
V gene: TRBV7-9
D gene: TRBD2
CDR3 DNA: TGTGCCAGCAGCTTAGGGACTAGCGGCACAGATACGCAGTATTTT
CDR3 protein: CASSLGTSGTDTQYF

J gene: TRBJ1-1
clone size: .
V gene: TRBV6-1
D gene: .
CDR3 DNA: TGTGCCAGCATCAAGGACAGAGTGAACACTGAAGCTTTCTTT
CDR3 protein: CASIKDRVNTEAFF

J gene: TRBJ1-4
clone size: .
V gene: TRBV2
D gene: .
CDR3 DNA: TGTGCCAGCAGCATTAATGAAAAACTGTTTTTT
CDR3 protein: CASSINEKLFF